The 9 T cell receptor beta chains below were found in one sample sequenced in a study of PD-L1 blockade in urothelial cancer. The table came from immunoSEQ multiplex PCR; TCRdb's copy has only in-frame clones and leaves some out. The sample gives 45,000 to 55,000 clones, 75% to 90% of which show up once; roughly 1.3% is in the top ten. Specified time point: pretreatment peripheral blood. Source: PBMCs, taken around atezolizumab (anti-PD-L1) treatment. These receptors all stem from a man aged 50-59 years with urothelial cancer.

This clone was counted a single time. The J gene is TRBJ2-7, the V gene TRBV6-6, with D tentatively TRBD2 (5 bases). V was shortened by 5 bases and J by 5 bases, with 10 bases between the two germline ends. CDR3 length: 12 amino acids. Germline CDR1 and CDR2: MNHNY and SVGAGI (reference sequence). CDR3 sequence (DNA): TGTGCCAGCAGTGCGGGTCGGAACGAGCAGTACTTC. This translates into CASSAGRNEQYF.

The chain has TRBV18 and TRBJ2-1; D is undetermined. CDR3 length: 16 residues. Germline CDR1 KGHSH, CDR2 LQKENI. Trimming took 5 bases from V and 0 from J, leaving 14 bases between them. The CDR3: CASSGPQKFSYNEQFF. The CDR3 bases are TGTGCCAGCTCAGGTCCCCAGAAGTTCTCCTACAATGAGCAGTTCTTC.

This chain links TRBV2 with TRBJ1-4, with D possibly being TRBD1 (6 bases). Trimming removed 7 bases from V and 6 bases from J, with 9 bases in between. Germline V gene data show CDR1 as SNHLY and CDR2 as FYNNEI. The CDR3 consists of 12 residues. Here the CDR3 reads CASMAGDEKLFF. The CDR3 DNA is TGTGCCAGCATGGCAGGGGATGAAAAACTGTTTTTT.

Here the CDR3 DNA reads TGTGCCAGTAGTTCGGGGACTAGCGGGGGCACAGATACGCAGTATTTT. It translates to CASSSGTSGGTDTQYF. This chain uses TRBV19 with TRBJ2-3, with 13 bases aligning to TRBD2. The trim removed 5 bases at V and 1 base at J, leaving 3 bases unmatched. CDR1 and CDR2 (germline): LNHDA, SQIVND (reference sequence). The CDR3 totals 16 residues.

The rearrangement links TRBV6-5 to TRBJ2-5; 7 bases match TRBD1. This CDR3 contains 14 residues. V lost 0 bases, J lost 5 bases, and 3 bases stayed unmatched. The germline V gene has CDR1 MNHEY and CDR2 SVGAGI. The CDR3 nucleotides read TGTGCCAGCAGTTACTCGACAGGGATCGAGACCCAGTACTTC. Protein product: CASSYSTGIETQYF.

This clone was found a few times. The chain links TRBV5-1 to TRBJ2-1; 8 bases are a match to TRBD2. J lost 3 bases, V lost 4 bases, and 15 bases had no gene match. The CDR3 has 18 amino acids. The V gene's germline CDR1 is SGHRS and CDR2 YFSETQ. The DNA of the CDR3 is TGCGCCAGCAGCACCGGGACTAGATTATCGAAGGGCTACAATGAGCAGTTCTTC. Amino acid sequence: CASSTGTRLSKGYNEQFF. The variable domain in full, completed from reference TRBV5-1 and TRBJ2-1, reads KAGVTQTPRYLIKTRGQQVTLSCSPISGHRSVSWYQQTPGQGLQFLFEYFSETQRNKGNFPGRFSGRQFSNSRSEMNVSTLELGDSALYLCASSTGTRLSKGYNEQFFGPGTRLTVL.

The DNA for the CDR3 is TGTGCCAGCAGCGAGCGGGTTAGCGGGGGGTACAATGAGCAGTTCTTC. Residues: CASSERVSGGYNEQFF. The V call is TRBV9, the J call TRBJ2-1; TRBD2 agrees at 10 bases. The CDR3 runs 16 residues. With 3 bases clipped from V and 4 bases from J, the junction kept 7 bases outside the gene matches. Germline CDR1 SGDLS, CDR2 YYNGEE.

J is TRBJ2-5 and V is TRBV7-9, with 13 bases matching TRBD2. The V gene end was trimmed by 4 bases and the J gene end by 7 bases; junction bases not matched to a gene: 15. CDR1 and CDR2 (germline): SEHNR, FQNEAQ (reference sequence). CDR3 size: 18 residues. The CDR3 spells CASSSGGTSGKSPRTQYF. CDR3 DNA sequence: TGTGCCAGCAGCTCGGGGGGGACTAGCGGGAAATCGCCCCGGACCCAGTACTTC.

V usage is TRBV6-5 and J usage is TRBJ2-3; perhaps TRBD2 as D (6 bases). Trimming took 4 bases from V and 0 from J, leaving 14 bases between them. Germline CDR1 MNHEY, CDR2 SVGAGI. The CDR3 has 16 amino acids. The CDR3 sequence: CASSWRREDSTDTQYF. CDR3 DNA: TGTGCCAGCAGTTGGAGGAGGGAGGATAGCACAGATACGCAGTATTTT.